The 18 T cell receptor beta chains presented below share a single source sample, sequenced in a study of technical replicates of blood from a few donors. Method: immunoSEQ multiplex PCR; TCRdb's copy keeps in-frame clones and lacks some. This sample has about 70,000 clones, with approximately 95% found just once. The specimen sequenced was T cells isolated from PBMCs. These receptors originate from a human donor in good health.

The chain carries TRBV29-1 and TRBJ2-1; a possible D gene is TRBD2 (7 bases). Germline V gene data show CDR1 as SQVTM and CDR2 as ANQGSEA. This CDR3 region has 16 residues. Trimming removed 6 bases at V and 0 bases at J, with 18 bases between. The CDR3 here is CSVESGGGSSYNEQFF. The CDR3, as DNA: TGCAGCGTCGAGTCGGGGGGCGGGAGCTCCTACAATGAGCAGTTCTTC.

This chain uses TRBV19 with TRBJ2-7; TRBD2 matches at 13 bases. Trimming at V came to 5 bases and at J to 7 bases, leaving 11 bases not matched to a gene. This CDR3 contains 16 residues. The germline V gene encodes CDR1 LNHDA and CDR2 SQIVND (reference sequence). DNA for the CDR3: TGTGCCAGTAGTCCTGGGACTAGCGGGACGTTGAAGGAGCAGTACTTC. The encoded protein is CASSPGTSGTLKEQYF.

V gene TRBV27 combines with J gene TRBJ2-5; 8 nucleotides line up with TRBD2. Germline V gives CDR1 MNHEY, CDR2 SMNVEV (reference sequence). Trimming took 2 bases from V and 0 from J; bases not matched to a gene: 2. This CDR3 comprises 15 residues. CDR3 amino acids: CASSLGGGYQETQYF. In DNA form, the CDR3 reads TGTGCCAGCAGTTTAGGCGGGGGGTACCAAGAGACCCAGTACTTC.

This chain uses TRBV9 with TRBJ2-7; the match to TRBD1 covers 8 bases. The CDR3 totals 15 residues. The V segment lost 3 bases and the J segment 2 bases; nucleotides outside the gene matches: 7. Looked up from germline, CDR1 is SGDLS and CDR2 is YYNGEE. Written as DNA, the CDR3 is TGTGCCAGCAGCGCCTACTTACAGGGGGCCTACGAGCAGTACTTC. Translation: CASSAYLQGAYEQYF.

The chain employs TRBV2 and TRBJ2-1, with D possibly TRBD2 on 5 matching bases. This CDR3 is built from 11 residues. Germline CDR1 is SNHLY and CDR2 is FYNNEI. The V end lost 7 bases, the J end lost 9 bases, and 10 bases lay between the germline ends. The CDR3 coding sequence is TGTGCCAGCACGCGGGTTTCTGAGCAGTTCTTC. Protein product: CASTRVSEQFF.

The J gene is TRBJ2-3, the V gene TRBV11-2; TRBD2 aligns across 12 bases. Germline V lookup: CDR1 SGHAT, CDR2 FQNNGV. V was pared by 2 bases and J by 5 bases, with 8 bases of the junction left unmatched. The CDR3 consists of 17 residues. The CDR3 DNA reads TGTGCCAGCAGCTTACTAGCGGGAGGGCCCCCGGGAGATACGCAGTATTTT. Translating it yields CASSLLAGGPPGDTQYF.

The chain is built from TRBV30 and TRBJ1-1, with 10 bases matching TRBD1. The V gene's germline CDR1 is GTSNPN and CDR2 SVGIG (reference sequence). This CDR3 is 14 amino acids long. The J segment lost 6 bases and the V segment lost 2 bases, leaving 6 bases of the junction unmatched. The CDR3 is CAWSPGTGAAEAFF. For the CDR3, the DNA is TGTGCCTGGAGTCCTGGGACAGGGGCCGCTGAAGCTTTCTTT.

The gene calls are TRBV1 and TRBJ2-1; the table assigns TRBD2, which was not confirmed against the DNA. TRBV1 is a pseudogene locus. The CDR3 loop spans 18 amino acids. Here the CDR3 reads CTSSQSKGRGGRYNEQFF. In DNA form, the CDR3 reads TGCACCAGCAGCCAAAGCAAAGGGCGGGGGGGCCGTTACAATGAGCAGTTCTTC.

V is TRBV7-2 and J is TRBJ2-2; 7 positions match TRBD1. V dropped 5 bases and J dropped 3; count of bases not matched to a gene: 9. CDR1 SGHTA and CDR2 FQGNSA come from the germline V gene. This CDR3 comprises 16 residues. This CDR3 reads CASSRGQEGYTGELFF. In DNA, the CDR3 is TGTGCCAGCAGCCGTGGACAGGAAGGATACACCGGGGAGCTGTTTTTT. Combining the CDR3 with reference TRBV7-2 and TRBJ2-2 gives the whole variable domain GAGVSQSPSNKVTEKGKDVELRCDPISGHTALYWYRQSLGQGLEFLIYFQGNSAPDKSGLPSDRFSAERTGGSVSTLTIQRTQQEDSAVYLCASSRGQEGYTGELFFGEGSRLTVL.

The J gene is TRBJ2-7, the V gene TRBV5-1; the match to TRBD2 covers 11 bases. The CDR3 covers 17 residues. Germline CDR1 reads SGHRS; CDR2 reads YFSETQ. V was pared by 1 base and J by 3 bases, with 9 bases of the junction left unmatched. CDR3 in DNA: TGCGCCAGCAGCTTGTCTAGCGGGGGGCCCCGAGACTACGAGCAGTACTTC. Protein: CASSLSSGGPRDYEQYF.

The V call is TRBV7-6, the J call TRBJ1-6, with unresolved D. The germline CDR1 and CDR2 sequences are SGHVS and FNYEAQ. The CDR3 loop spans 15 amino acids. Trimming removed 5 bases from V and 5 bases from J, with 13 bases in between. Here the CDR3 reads CASSDSSRNNSPLHF. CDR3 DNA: TGTGCCAGCAGCGACTCGAGCCGAAATAATTCACCCCTCCACTTT. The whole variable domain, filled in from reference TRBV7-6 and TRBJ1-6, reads GAGVSQSPRYKVTKRGQDVALRCDPISGHVSLYWYRQALGQGPEFLTYFNYEAQQDKSGLPNDRFSAERPEGSISTLTIQRTEQRDSAMYRCASSDSSRNNSPLHFGNGTRLTVT.

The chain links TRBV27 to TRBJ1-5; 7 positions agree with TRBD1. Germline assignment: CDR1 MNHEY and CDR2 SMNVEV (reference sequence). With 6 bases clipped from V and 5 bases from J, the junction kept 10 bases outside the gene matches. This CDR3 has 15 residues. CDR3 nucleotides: TGTGCCAGCAGACAAAGCTTGACAGGGTATCAGCCCCAGCATTTT. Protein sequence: CASRQSLTGYQPQHF.

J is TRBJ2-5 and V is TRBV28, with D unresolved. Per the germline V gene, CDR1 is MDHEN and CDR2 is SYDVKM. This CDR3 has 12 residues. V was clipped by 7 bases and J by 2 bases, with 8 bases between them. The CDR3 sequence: CASKRLQETQYF. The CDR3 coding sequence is TGTGCCAGCAAGAGACTTCAAGAGACCCAGTACTTC.

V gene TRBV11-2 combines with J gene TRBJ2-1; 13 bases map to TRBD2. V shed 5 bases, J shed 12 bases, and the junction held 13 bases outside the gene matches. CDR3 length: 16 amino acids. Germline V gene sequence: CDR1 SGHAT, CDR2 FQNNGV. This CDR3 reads CASSPTSGRTSGGQFF. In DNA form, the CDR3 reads TGTGCCAGCAGCCCGACTAGCGGGAGGACCTCGGGTGGGCAGTTCTTC.

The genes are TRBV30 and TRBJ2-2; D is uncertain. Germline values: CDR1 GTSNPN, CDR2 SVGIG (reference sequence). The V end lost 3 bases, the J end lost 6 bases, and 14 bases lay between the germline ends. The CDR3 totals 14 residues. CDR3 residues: CAWSRVALSGELFF. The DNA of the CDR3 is TGTGCCTGGAGCCGTGTGGCCCTTTCCGGGGAGCTGTTTTTT.

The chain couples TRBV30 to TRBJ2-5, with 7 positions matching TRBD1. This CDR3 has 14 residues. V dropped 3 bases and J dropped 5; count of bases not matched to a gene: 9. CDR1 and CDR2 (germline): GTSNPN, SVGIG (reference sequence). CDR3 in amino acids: CAWRLIGQEETQYF. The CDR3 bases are TGTGCCTGGAGACTTATAGGACAGGAGGAGACCCAGTACTTC.

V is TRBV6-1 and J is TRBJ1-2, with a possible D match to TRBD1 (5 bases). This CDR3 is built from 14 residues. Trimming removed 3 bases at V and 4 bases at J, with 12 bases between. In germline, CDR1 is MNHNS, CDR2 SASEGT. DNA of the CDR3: TGTGCCAGCAGTGAGCGGGGCGCTACCTATGGCTACACCTTC. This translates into CASSERGATYGYTF.

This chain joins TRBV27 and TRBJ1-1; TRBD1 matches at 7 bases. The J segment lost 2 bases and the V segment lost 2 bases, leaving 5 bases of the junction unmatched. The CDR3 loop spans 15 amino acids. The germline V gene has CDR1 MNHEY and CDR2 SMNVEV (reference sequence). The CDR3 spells CASSLSGTANTEAFF. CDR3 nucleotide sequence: TGTGCCAGCAGTTTAAGTGGGACAGCCAACACTGAAGCTTTCTTT.